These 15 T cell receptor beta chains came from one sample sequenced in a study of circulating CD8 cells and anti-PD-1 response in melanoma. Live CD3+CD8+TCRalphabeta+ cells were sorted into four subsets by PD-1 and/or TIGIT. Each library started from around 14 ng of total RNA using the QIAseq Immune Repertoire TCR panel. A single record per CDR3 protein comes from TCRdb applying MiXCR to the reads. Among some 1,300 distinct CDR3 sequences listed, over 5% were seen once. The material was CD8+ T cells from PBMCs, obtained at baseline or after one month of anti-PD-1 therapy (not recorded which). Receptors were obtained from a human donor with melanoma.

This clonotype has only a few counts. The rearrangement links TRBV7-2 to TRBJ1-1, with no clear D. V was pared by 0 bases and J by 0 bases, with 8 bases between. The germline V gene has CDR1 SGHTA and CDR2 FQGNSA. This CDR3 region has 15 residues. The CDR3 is CASSLASGLNTEAFF. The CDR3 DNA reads TGTGCCAGCAGCTTAGCTTCAGGATTGAACACTGAAGCTTTCTTT.

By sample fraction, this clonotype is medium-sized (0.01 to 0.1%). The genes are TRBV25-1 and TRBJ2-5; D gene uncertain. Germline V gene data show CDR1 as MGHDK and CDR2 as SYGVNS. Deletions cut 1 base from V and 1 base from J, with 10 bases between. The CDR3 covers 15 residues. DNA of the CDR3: TGTGCCAGCAGTGAATCAAGGAGCCCCCAAGAGACCCAGTACTTC. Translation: CASSESRSPQETQYF. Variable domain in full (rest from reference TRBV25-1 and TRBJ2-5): EADIYQTPRYLVIGTGKKITLECSQTMGHDKMYWYQQDPGMELHLIHYSYGVNSTEKGDLSSESTVSRIRTEHFPLTLESARPSHTSQYLCASSESRSPQETQYFGPGTRLLVL.

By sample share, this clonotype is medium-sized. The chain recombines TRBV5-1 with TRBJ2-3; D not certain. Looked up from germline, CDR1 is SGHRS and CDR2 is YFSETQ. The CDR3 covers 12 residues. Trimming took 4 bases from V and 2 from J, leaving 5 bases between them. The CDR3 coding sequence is TGCGCCAGCAGCCCGGACACAGATACGCAGTATTTT. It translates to CASSPDTDTQYF.

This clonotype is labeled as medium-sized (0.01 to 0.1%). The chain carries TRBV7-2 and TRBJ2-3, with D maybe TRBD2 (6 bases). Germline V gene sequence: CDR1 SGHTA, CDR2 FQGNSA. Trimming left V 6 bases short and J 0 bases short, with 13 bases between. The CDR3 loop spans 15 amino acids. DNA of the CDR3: TGTGCCAGCAGTTATTGGACTACGAGCACAGATACGCAGTATTTT. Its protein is CASSYWTTSTDTQYF.

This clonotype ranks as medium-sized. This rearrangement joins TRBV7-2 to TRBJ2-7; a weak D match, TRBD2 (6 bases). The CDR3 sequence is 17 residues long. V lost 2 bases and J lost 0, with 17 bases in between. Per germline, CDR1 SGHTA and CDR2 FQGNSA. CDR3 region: CASSLFVGAGSSYEQYF. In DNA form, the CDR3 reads TGTGCCAGCAGCTTATTTGTAGGCGCCGGGAGCTCCTACGAGCAGTACTTC.

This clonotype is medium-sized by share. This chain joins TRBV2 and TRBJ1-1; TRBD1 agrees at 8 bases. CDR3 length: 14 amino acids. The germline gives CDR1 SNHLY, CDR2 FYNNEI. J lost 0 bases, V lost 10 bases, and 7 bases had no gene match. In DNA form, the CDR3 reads TGTGCCACGCAAGGACAGGGTTTGAACACTGAAGCTTTCTTT. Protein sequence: CATQGQGLNTEAFF.

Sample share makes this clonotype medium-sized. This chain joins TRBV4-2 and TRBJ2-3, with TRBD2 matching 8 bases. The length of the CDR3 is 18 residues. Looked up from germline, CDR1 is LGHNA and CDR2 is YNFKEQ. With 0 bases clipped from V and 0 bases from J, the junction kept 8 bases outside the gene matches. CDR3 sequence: CASSQDPTGGPSTDTQYF. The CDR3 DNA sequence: TGTGCCAGCAGCCAAGATCCGACGGGGGGGCCGAGCACAGATACGCAGTATTTT.

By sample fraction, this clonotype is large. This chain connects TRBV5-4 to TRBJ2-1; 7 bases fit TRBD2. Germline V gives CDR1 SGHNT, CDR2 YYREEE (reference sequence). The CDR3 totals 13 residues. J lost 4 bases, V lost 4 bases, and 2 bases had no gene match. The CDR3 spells CASSQGGYNEQFF. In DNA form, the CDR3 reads TGTGCCAGCAGCCAGGGAGGGTACAATGAGCAGTTCTTC.

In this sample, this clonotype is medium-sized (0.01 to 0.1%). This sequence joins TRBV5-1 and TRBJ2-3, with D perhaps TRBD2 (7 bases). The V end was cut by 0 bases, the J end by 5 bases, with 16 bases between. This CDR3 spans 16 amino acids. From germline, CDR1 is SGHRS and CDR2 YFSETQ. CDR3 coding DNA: TGCGCCAGCAGCTTGGCGGGGCCGGGGGGCCTAGATACGCAGTATTTT. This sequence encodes CASSLAGPGGLDTQYF.

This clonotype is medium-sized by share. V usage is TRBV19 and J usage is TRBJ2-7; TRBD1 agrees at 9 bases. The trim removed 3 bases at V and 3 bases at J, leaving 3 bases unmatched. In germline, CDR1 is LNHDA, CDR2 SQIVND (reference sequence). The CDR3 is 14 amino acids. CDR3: CASSMTGGIYEQYF. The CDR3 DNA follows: TGTGCCAGTAGTATGACAGGGGGAATCTACGAGCAGTACTTC.

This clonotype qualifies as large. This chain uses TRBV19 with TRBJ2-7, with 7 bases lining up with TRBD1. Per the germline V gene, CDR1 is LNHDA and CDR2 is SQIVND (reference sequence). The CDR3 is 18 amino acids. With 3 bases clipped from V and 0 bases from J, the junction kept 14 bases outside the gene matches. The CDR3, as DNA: TGTGCCAGTAGTATCATTTATGTTTCCCGGGACAGCTCCTACGAGCAGTACTTC. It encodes CASSIIYVSRDSSYEQYF.

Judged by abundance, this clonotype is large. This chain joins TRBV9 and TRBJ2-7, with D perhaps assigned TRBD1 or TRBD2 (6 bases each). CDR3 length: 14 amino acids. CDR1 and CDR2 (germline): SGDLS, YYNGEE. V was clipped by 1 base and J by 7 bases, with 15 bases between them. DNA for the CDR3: TGTGCCAGCAGCGTACATCCGCGGGACACTGAGCAGTACTTC. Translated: CASSVHPRDTEQYF.

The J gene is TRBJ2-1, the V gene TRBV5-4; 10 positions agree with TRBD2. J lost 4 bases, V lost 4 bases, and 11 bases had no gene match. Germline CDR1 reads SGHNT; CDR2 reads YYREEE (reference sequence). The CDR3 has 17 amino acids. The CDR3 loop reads CASSPSGGAFVYNEQFF. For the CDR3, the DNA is TGTGCCAGCAGCCCAAGCGGGGGGGCCTTTGTATACAATGAGCAGTTCTTC.

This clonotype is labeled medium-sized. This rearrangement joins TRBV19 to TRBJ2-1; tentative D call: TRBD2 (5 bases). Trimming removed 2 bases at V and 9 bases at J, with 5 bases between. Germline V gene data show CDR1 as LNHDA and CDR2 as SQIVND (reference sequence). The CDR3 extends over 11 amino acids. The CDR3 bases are TGTGCCAGTAGTATAAGCGGTGAGCAGTTCTTC. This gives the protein CASSISGEQFF.

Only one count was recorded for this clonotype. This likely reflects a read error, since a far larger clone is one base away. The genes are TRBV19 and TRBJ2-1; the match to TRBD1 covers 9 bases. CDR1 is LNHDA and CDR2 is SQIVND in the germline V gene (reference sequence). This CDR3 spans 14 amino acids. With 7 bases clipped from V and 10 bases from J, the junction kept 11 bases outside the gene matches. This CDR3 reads CASTPTGGIYEQFF. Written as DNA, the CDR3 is TGTGCCAGTACTCCGACAGGGGGAATATACGAGCAGTTCTTC.